The 8 T cell receptor beta chains below were found in one sample sequenced in a study of blood T cell repertoires in COVID-19. TCRdb's table, derived via immunoSEQ multiplex PCR, lists solely in-frame clones and lacks some. The sample lists 80,000 to 100,000 clones, 90% to 95% occurring once. The sequencing input was peripheral blood. The receptors shown here come from a human donor with active COVID-19. The donor label of this sample is uncertain.

The chain links TRBV5-1 to TRBJ2-5; 11 bases fit TRBD2. V lost 4 bases and J lost 0; bases outside the gene matches: 11. The CDR3 is 18 residues long. Germline assignment: CDR1 SGHRS and CDR2 YFSETQ. CDR3 residues: CASSPTPRTSGYQETQYF. The DNA of the CDR3 is TGCGCCAGCAGCCCAACACCGCGGACTAGCGGGTACCAAGAGACCCAGTACTTC.

The chain recombines TRBV2 with TRBJ1-1; no clear D. V dropped 7 bases and J dropped 1 base, with 13 bases sitting between them. The CDR3 totals 14 residues. From germline, CDR1 is SNHLY and CDR2 FYNNEI. CDR3 protein: CASKLGRGNTEAFF. In nucleotides, the CDR3 is TGTGCCAGCAAGCTCGGCAGAGGGAACACTGAAGCTTTCTTT.

V is TRBV2 and J is TRBJ2-5; TRBD2 aligns across 10 bases. The CDR3 loop spans 13 amino acids. Germline V lookup: CDR1 SNHLY, CDR2 FYNNEI. CDR3 bases: TGTGTGAGCGGGGGGGCCCCTCAAGAGACCCAGTACTTC. It yields the protein CVSGGAPQETQYF.

Details on this clone: Germline and junction disagree at one end, which may indicate a read error. The chain joins TRBV4-3 to TRBJ2-3; tentatively, D is TRBD2 (5 bases). Looked up from germline, CDR1 is LGHNA and CDR2 is YSLEER. The CDR3 extends over 14 amino acids. CDR3 protein: CAGSQEYGITTQYF. Here the CDR3 DNA reads TGCGCCGGCAGCCAAGAGTACGGGATCACGACGCAGTATTTT.

The chain links TRBV28 to TRBJ1-2; tentative D call: TRBD1 (6 bases). Trimming left V 6 bases short and J 3 bases short, with 11 bases between. Germline V gene lookup returns CDR1 MDHEN and CDR2 SYDVKM. The CDR3 covers 13 residues. In nucleotides, the CDR3 is TGTGCCAGCAGACCTGACAGGTACTATGGCTACACCTTC. It is translated as CASRPDRYYGYTF.

J is TRBJ2-7 and V is TRBV5-4; no definite D call. V lost 1 base to trimming and J lost 3 bases, with 8 bases between them. Germline CDR1 SGHNT, CDR2 YYREEE (reference sequence). The CDR3 extends over 13 amino acids. The CDR3 DNA sequence: TGTGCCAGCAGCTTGCGAGGCGTCTACGAGCAGTACTTC. Protein product: CASSLRGVYEQYF.

Concerning this clone: One end of the junction varies from germline; a read error may be responsible. The chain couples TRBV6-6 to TRBJ1-2, with 12 bases matching TRBD1. The germline V gene has CDR1 MNHNY and CDR2 SVGAGI (reference sequence). This CDR3 contains 13 residues. In DNA form, the CDR3 reads TGTGCCAGCAGTTCCCCTGGGACAGGGGGCTTCACCTTC. Translated: CASSSPGTGGFTF.

The chain employs TRBV27 and TRBJ2-1, with D maybe TRBD2 (6 bases). This CDR3 is 16 amino acids long. Trimming took 6 bases from V and 0 from J, leaving 15 bases between them. Germline V gene lookup returns CDR1 MNHEY and CDR2 SMNVEV (reference sequence). The CDR3 sequence is CASRVGGPSSYNEQFF. The CDR3 bases are TGTGCCAGCAGAGTGGGGGGACCGAGCTCCTACAATGAGCAGTTCTTC.